Listed here are 8 T cell receptor beta chains from one sample, sequenced in a study of blood T cell repertoires in COVID-19. The protocol was immunoSEQ multiplex PCR, while the TCRdb copy is restricted to in-frame clones and leaves out a portion. The data contain hundreds of thousands of clones, roughly 90% of them singletons. The sequenced material came from peripheral blood. The source of these receptors is a woman aged 35 to 49 who had recovered from COVID-19.

The CDR3 here is CASSPGPGNYYGYTF. The DNA of the CDR3 is TGCGCCAGCAGCCCCGGCCCGGGGAACTACTATGGCTACACCTTC. The chain is built from TRBV5-1 and TRBJ1-2, with D unclear. This CDR3 contains 15 residues. With 4 bases removed from V and 3 bases from J, the gap between germline ends came to 16 bases. Germline V CDR1 and CDR2: SGHRS, YFSETQ.

This clone was recorded once. The rearrangement links TRBV19 to TRBJ2-5, with TRBD1 matching over 9 bases. CDR1 is LNHDA and CDR2 is SQIVND in the germline V gene (reference sequence). V gave up 7 bases and J gave up 2 bases; unmatched junction bases: 8. This CDR3 contains 15 residues. The CDR3, as DNA: TGTGCCAGTACCAGGACAGGGGACTTACAAGAGACCCAGTACTTC. Residues: CASTRTGDLQETQYF.

CDR3 region: CASSLSDRQETQYF. DNA of the CDR3: TGTGCCAGCAGCTTAAGTGACAGGCAAGAGACCCAGTACTTC. The chain recombines TRBV7-9 with TRBJ2-5; perhaps TRBD1 as D (6 bases). There are 14 residues in the CDR3. Trimming stripped 2 bases from V and 2 bases from J, with 9 bases between. The V gene's germline CDR1 is SEHNR and CDR2 FQNEAQ (reference sequence).

The rearrangement joins TRBV2 to TRBJ2-2; TRBD1 is a possible D gene (6 bases). Trimming cost V 6 bases and J 7 bases, with 15 bases left between them. This CDR3 is 14 amino acids long. Germline V CDR1 and CDR2: SNHLY, FYNNEI. For the CDR3, the DNA is TGTGCCAGCAGGCCCCAGGGGTTGATCGGGGAGCTGTTTTTT. Protein sequence: CASRPQGLIGELFF.

V and J are TRBV5-1 and TRBJ2-1; no definite D call. V lost 1 base, J lost 0 bases, and 5 bases lay in between. Germline-derived CDR1 and CDR2 are SGHRS and YFSETQ. The CDR3 has 14 residues. The CDR3 reads CASSLSGSYNEQFF. For the CDR3, the DNA is TGCGCCAGCAGCTTGTCGGGCTCCTACAATGAGCAGTTCTTC.

The gene calls are TRBV6-5 and TRBJ1-4; D might be TRBD1 (5 bases). Trimming cost V 4 bases and J 4 bases, with 13 bases left between them. Germline V gene data show CDR1 as MNHEY and CDR2 as SVGAGI. The CDR3 extends over 15 amino acids. CDR3 region: CASSSPGTYNEKLFF. The CDR3 DNA reads as TGTGCCAGCAGTTCTCCAGGGACTTATAATGAAAAACTGTTTTTT.

The rearrangement links TRBV27 to TRBJ2-1; TRBD1 aligns across 8 bases. Trimming took 7 bases from V and 7 from J; bases not matched to a gene: 15. CDR3 length equals 16 residues. CDR1 is MNHEY, CDR2 SMNVEV, per germline (reference sequence). CDR3 nucleotides: TGTGCCAGCACTCGGGAATGGGACAGGAAAGCGAATGAGCAGTTCTTC. It codes for CASTREWDRKANEQFF.

The chain is built from TRBV7-9 and TRBJ1-2; perhaps TRBD1 as D (6 bases). V lost 2 bases to trimming and J lost 2 bases, with 12 bases between them. CDR3 length equals 15 residues. Germline lookup yields CDR1 SEHNR and CDR2 FQNEAQ (reference sequence). The CDR3 DNA sequence: TGTGCCAGCAGCTTACTGAGACAGGAGAACTATGGCTACACCTTC. Amino acid sequence: CASSLLRQENYGYTF.